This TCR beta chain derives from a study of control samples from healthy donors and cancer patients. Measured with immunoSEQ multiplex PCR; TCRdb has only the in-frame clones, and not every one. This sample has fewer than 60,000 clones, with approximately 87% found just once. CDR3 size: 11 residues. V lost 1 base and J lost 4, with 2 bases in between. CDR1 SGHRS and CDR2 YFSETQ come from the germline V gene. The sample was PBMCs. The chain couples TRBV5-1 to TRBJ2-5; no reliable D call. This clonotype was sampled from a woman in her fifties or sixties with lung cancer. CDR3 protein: CASSLTETQYF. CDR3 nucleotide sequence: TGCGCCAGCAGCTTGACAGAGACCCAGTACTTC.